The rows below give T cell receptor beta chains drawn from one sample of a study of Ad26.COV2.S vaccination and SARS-CoV-2 variants. TCRdb keeps only in-frame clones here, not all; method: immunoSEQ multiplex PCR. The sample holds some 480,000 clones; around nine tenths are singletons and the top ten take about 13%. Sequencing was performed on peripheral blood, taken in a trial of Ad26.COV2.S vaccine versus placebo. The receptors stem from a person aged 18-60 years who received the Ad26.COV2.S COVID-19 vaccine or a placebo. CDR3s include the opening cysteine and the closing phenylalanine or tryptophan. D genes are given only for firm matches. Some rows have no size entry. The others give once, few or many, or a class for an expanded clone.

cdr3_length	d_call	j_call	clone_size	v_call	cdr3_aa	cdr3_nt
14	.	TRBJ1-2	.	TRBV18	CASSPDRANYGYTF	TGTGCCAGCTCACCGGACAGAGCTAACTATGGCTACACCTTC
12	.	TRBJ2-7	once	TRBV2	CASSSLDELQYF	TGTGCCAGCAGTTCCCTAGACGAACTCCAGTACTTC
13	TRBD2	TRBJ2-1	few	TRBV2	CASSGLAANEQFF	TGTGCCAGCAGTGGACTAGCGGCCAATGAGCAGTTCTTC
11	.	TRBJ2-3	.	TRBV29-1	CSVVPGETQYF	TGCAGCGTTGTACCCGGAGAAACGCAGTATTTT
13	.	TRBJ2-3	.	TRBV5-1	CASTPLFTDTQYF	TGCGCCAGCACCCCCCTCTTCACAGATACGCAGTATTTT
16	.	TRBJ2-1	.	TRBV18	CASSPFQGPSYNEQFF	TGTGCCAGCTCACCATTTCAGGGGCCCTCCTACAATGAGCAGTTCTTC
12	.	TRBJ2-7	.	TRBV7-8	CASSPYSYEQYF	TGTGCCAGCAGCCCCTACTCCTACGAGCAGTACTTC
16	.	TRBJ1-4	.	TRBV4-3	CASSQDVPGSNEKLFF	TGCGCCAGCAGCCAAGATGTCCCAGGTTCTAATGAAAAACTGTTTTTT
14	.	TRBJ2-3	.	TRBV24-1	CATSDEPQRDTQYF	TGTGCCACCAGTGACGAACCCCAGCGAGATACGCAGTATTTT
11	.	TRBJ2-1	.	TRBV7-9	CASSLSGEQFF	TGTGCCAGCAGCTTGTCGGGTGAGCAGTTCTTC
17	TRBD2	TRBJ2-7	.	TRBV28	CASSLRPGRENPYEQYF	TGTGCCAGCAGTTTAAGGCCTGGGCGGGAGAACCCCTACGAGCAGTACTTC
14	TRBD1	TRBJ1-4	.	TRBV29-1	CSVGTGLSNEKLFF	TGCAGCGTTGGGACAGGGTTGAGTAATGAAAAACTGTTTTTT
14	TRBD1	TRBJ1-2	.	TRBV6-5	CASRRTGVNYGYTF	TGTGCCAGCAGAAGAACAGGGGTCAACTATGGCTACACCTTC
15	.	TRBJ1-4	.	TRBV2	CASSEIVGTHEKLFF	TGTGCCAGCAGTGAAATCGTCGGGACGCATGAAAAACTGTTTTTT
22	.	TRBJ1-5	.	TRBV27	CASSLWAPSRAGARPNNQPQHF	TGTGCCAGCAGTTTATGGGCCCCGAGCCGGGCAGGGGCCCGCCCAAATAATCAGCCCCAGCATTTT
16	.	TRBJ2-5	.	TRBV6-2/TRBV6-3	CASSLAKQAIQETQYF	TGTGCCAGCAGTTTGGCCAAACAGGCTATCCAAGAGACCCAGTACTTC
13	.	TRBJ2-1	.	TRBV6-5	CASTPHAGSEQFF	TGTGCCAGCACTCCCCACGCGGGGAGTGAGCAGTTCTTC
16	.	TRBJ1-3	few	TRBV3-1/TRBV3-2	CASSQGSGGSGNTIYF	TGTGCCAGCAGCCAGGGCTCCGGGGGATCAGGAAACACCATATATTTT
15	TRBD2	TRBJ2-1	.	TRBV28	CASRPGGREDNEQFF	TGTGCCAGCAGACCGGGTGGGCGGGAGGACAATGAGCAGTTCTTC
15	.	TRBJ2-7	.	TRBV3-1/TRBV3-2	CASSPTIGVPYEQYF	TGTGCCAGCAGCCCAACTATCGGGGTTCCCTACGAGCAGTACTTC
18	.	TRBJ2-6	.	TRBV5-1	CASSLYGGQVSGANVLTF	TGCGCCAGCAGCTTGTACGGGGGCCAAGTCTCTGGGGCCAACGTCCTGACTTTC
12	TRBD1	TRBJ2-2	.	TRBV29-1	CSVYRGTGELFF	TGCAGCGTTTACAGGGGCACCGGGGAGCTGTTTTTT
14	.	TRBJ2-1	.	TRBV19	CASSIDWTDNEQFF	TGTGCCAGTAGTATAGATTGGACGGACAATGAGCAGTTCTTC
14	TRBD1	TRBJ1-4	.	TRBV27	CASRPRQGSEKLFF	TGTGCCAGCAGACCCAGACAGGGGAGCGAAAAACTGTTTTTT
13	.	TRBJ1-2	few	TRBV16	CASSRGQKYGYTF	TGTGCCAGCAGCCGAGGACAGAAGTATGGCTACACCTTC
13	TRBD1	TRBJ1-2	.	TRBV3-1/TRBV3-2	CASSRGQGSGYTF	TGTGCCAGCAGCCGGGGACAGGGTAGCGGCTACACCTTC
14	.	TRBJ2-5	.	TRBV21-1	CASSKGGQQETQYF	TGTGCCAGCAGCAAAGGCGGACAGCAAGAGACCCAGTACTTC
15	.	TRBJ2-7	.	TRBV18	CASSTRGAGTYEQYF	TGTGCCAGCTCAACTCGGGGGGCGGGAACCTACGAGCAGTACTTC